This TCR beta chain was sequenced for a study of cytomegalovirus exposure and HLA in healthy donors. Findings and caveats of the study: The majority of CMV-associated TCR beta chains were reported as apparently HLA-restricted in a later analysis.

PCR amplification relied on 60 Vbeta primers (plus 13 Jbeta primers). The table came from immunoSEQ multiplex PCR; TCRdb's copy has only in-frame clones and leaves some out. Here the sample spans 60,000 to 75,000 clones, approximately 80% being singletons. Germline CDR1 and CDR2: GTSNPN and SVGIG (reference sequence). With 3 bases removed from V and 8 bases from J, the gap between germline ends came to 7 bases. The CDR3 runs to 11 residues. This clone was counted a few times. Its antigen is unidentified. The sequencing sample was made of PBMCs. This rearrangement joins TRBV30 to TRBJ1-4; D remains ambiguous. The receptor was isolated from a young man in good health and CMV-seropositive. The CDR3 loop reads CAWRGGEKLFF. As DNA, the CDR3 is TGTGCCTGGAGAGGAGGGGAAAAACTGTTTTTT.